These T cell receptor beta chains were read from a single sample in a study of T cell repertoires in aging, cancer and after chemotherapy. Each CDR3 protein is one row after TCRdb ran MiXCR on the multiplex PCR reads. Found here are about 8,000 distinct CDR3 sequences, 45% to 65% of them singletons; the top ten hold 20% to 25%. The sequencing input was blood. These receptor sequences come from a human donor in good health. Each CDR3 is given with its conserved first and last residue. A D gene is named only where the DNA matches it firmly. The size of a clone is reported for some rows only, either as once, few or many, or as a class for expanded clones.

j_gene,v_gene,abundance,d_gene,CDR3aa,CDR3nt
TRBJ2-1,TRBV18,NA,TRBD2,CASSSASGYNEQFF,TGTGCCAGCTCATCGGCTAGCGGATACAATGAGCAGTTCTTC
TRBJ2-1,TRBV12-3/TRBV12-4,NA,TRBD2,CASSLLLAADEQFF,TGTGCCAGCAGTTTACTCCTAGCGGCCGATGAGCAGTTCTTC
TRBJ2-7,TRBV27,NA,TRBD1,CASTRTGGSYEQYF,TGTGCCAGCACCCGGACAGGGGGCTCCTACGAGCAGTACTTC
TRBJ2-1,TRBV6-5,NA,TRBD2,CASTSGEGYNEQFF,TGTGCCAGCACCTCGGGGGAGGGGTACAATGAGCAGTTCTTC
TRBJ2-1,TRBV6-5,NA,TRBD2,CASSEGRLARYNEQFF,TGTGCCAGCAGTGAAGGGCGACTAGCACGCTACAATGAGCAGTTCTTC
TRBJ2-7,TRBV27,NA,TRBD1,CASSPGTVVRYEQYF,TGTGCCAGCAGTCCAGGGACAGTAGTCCGTTACGAGCAGTACTTC
TRBJ2-1,TRBV5-1,NA,NA,CASRFRGDEQFF,TGCGCCAGCAGGTTTCGGGGCGATGAGCAGTTCTTC
TRBJ1-2,TRBV27,NA,NA,CASSYPHEGGYTF,TGTGCCAGCAGTTATCCCCACGAGGGGGGCTACACCTTC
TRBJ2-1,TRBV12-3/TRBV12-4,NA,NA,CASSLAGSYNEQFF,TGTGCCAGCAGTTTAGCAGGCTCCTACAATGAGCAGTTCTTC
TRBJ1-4,TRBV30,few,NA,CAWSVRGAGEKLFF,TGTGCCTGGAGTGTTAGGGGGGCGGGGGAAAAACTGTTTTTT
TRBJ2-1,TRBV6-2/TRBV6-3,NA,TRBD2,CASRLSGSSYNEQFF,TGTGCCAGCAGACTTAGCGGGAGCTCCTACAATGAGCAGTTCTTC
TRBJ1-2,TRBV6-1,NA,NA,CADIPAGYSNYGYTF,TGTGCCGACATTCCTGCGGGCTATTCTAACTATGGCTACACCTTC
TRBJ1-5,TRBV19,few,NA,CASSIRLNQPQHF,TGTGCCAGTAGTATAAGGCTAAATCAGCCCCAGCATTTT
TRBJ1-6,TRBV6-5,NA,NA,CASSYSPGRYNSPLHF,TGTGCCAGCAGTTACTCACCGGGGCGGTACAATTCACCCCTCCACTTT
TRBJ2-7,TRBV27,NA,NA,CASSPSGARYEQYF,TGTGCCAGCAGTCCCTCGGGCGCGAGATACGAGCAGTACTTC
TRBJ2-1,TRBV6-5,NA,NA,CASSISSYNEQFF,TGTGCCAGTAGTATAAGTTCCTACAATGAGCAGTTCTTC
TRBJ2-7,TRBV27,NA,NA,CASSLLRDKEYEQYF,TGTGCCAGCAGTTTACTCCGGGACAAAGAATACGAGCAGTACTTC
TRBJ2-5,TRBV12-3/TRBV12-4,NA,TRBD2,CASSFSWGGETQYF,TGTGCCAGCAGTTTTAGCTGGGGAGGGGAGACCCAGTACTTC
TRBJ1-1,TRBV30,NA,NA,CAWTVGMNTEAFF,TGTGCCTGGACTGTGGGGATGAACACTGAAGCTTTCTTT
TRBJ2-7,TRBV19,once,TRBD1,CASRSGQGAYEQYF,TGTGCCAGTAGATCCGGACAGGGGGCATACGAGCAGTACTTC
TRBJ2-3,TRBV6-5,NA,TRBD2,CASSYGLAGGRDTQYF,TGTGCCAGCAGTTATGGACTAGCGGGAGGGCGGGATACGCAGTATTTT
TRBJ2-3,TRBV7-6,few,NA,CASSLESIGTDTQYF,TGTGCCAGCAGCTTAGAATCGATAGGCACAGATACGCAGTATTTT
TRBJ1-1,TRBV29-1,NA,NA,CSVFSGTEAFF,TGCAGCGTATTTAGTGGCACTGAAGCTTTCTTT
TRBJ1-2,TRBV6-5,once,NA,CASSYSGPGGYTF,TGTGCCAGCAGTTACTCTGGCCCGGGGGGCTACACCTTC
TRBJ2-5,TRBV15,NA,NA,CATSRSVGGEPETQYF,TGTGCCACCAGCAGATCGGTGGGCGGTGAACCTGAGACCCAGTACTTC
TRBJ2-1,TRBV27,NA,TRBD1,CASSWDRDYNEQFF,TGTGCCAGCAGTTGGGACAGGGACTACAATGAGCAGTTCTTC
TRBJ2-1,TRBV6-1,few,TRBD2,CASSPRLAGDREQFF,TGTGCCAGCAGTCCTAGACTAGCGGGAGACCGCGAGCAGTTCTTC
TRBJ2-7,TRBV30,NA,TRBD2,CACPTSGTSYEQYF,TGTGCCTGCCCCACCAGCGGGACCTCCTACGAGCAGTACTTC
TRBJ2-1,TRBV19,NA,TRBD2,CASSNGLAGTPRNNEQFF,TGTGCCAGTAGTAACGGACTAGCGGGAACTCCCAGAAACAATGAGCAGTTCTTC
TRBJ2-2,TRBV12-3/TRBV12-4,NA,NA,CASSPSTGITGELFF,TGTGCCAGCAGTCCCAGCACAGGGATCACCGGGGAGCTGTTTTTT
TRBJ1-1,TRBV6-4,NA,NA,CASSDSDGGITEAFF,TGTGCCAGCAGTGACTCGGACGGGGGCATCACTGAAGCTTTCTTT
TRBJ2-1,TRBV29-1,few,TRBD2,CSVARGEGLADNEQFF,TGCAGCGTTGCCCGTGGAGAGGGACTAGCGGACAATGAGCAGTTCTTC
TRBJ2-5,TRBV15,few,NA,CATSRVGHQETQYF,TGTGCCACCAGCAGAGTGGGGCACCAAGAGACCCAGTACTTC
TRBJ2-7,TRBV5-5,NA,NA,CASSLLQGFAYEQYF,TGTGCCAGCAGCTTGCTCCAAGGCTTTGCCTACGAGCAGTACTTC
TRBJ1-2,TRBV7-2,NA,NA,CASSTGSLAMNYGYTF,TGTGCCAGCAGCACAGGGTCACTAGCTATGAACTATGGCTACACCTTC
TRBJ1-5,TRBV6-1,NA,TRBD1,CASNPQGAGQPQHF,TGTGCCAGCAACCCACAGGGGGCTGGGCAGCCCCAGCATTTT
TRBJ1-4,TRBV6-5,NA,NA,CASAPGQFNEKLFF,TGTGCCAGCGCACCCGGGCAGTTTAATGAAAAACTGTTTTTT
TRBJ1-4,TRBV30,few,NA,CAWSTGLAGEKLFF,TGTGCCTGGAGTACGGGCCTAGCTGGTGAAAAACTGTTTTTT
TRBJ1-2,TRBV6-5,NA,TRBD1,CASSLTGDGYTF,TGTGCCAGCAGTCTCACAGGGGATGGCTACACCTTC
TRBJ2-7,TRBV6-1,NA,NA,CASSESAGEPYEQYF,TGTGCCAGCAGTGAATCGGCAGGAGAGCCCTACGAGCAGTACTTC
TRBJ1-1,TRBV27,NA,NA,CATSQGEGTMNTEAFF,TGTGCCACCTCGCAGGGAGAAGGGACGATGAACACTGAAGCTTTCTTT
TRBJ1-6,TRBV27,few,NA,CASSGDGGPYNSPLHF,TGTGCCAGCAGTGGAGATGGGGGGCCCTATAATTCACCCCTCCACTTT
TRBJ1-6,TRBV5-1,once,TRBD1,CASSGQGLNSPLHF,TGCGCCAGCAGCGGACAGGGGTTGAATTCACCCCTCCACTTT
TRBJ1-5,TRBV19,NA,NA,CASSIVTMGSNQPQHF,TGTGCCAGTAGTATAGTCACAATGGGAAGCAATCAGCCCCAGCATTTT
TRBJ1-2,TRBV6-5,NA,NA,CASSDLFPRLKYYGYTF,TGTGCCAGCAGTGATCTATTTCCGAGACTGAAATACTATGGCTACACCTTC
TRBJ2-4,TRBV5-4,NA,NA,CASSLSGRNIQYF,TGTGCCAGCAGCTTGTCGGGACGGAACATTCAGTACTTC
TRBJ2-3,TRBV5-6,NA,NA,CASSPSTDTQYF,TGTGCCAGCAGCCCGAGCACAGATACGCAGTATTTT
TRBJ2-1,TRBV19,once,TRBD2,CASTQRELNNEQFF,TGTGCCAGTACCCAGCGGGAGTTGAACAATGAGCAGTTCTTC
TRBJ2-1,TRBV6-2/TRBV6-3,NA,TRBD2,CASMPLAGGHNEQFF,TGTGCCAGCATGCCTCTCGCGGGGGGCCACAATGAGCAGTTCTTC
TRBJ1-2,TRBV11-1,few,NA,CASSHHISGYTF,TGTGCCAGCAGCCACCACATCAGTGGCTACACCTTC